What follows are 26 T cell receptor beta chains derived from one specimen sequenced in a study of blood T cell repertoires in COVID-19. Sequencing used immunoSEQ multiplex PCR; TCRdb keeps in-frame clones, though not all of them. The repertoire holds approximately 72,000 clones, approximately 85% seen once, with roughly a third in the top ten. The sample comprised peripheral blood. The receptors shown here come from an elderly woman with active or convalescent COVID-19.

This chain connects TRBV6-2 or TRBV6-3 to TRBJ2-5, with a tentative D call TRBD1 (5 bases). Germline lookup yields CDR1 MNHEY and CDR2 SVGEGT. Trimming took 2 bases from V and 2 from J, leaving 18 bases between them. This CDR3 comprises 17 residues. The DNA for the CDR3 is TGTGCCAGCAGTTACCCTCCGATTGGTCGGACACAAGAGACCCAGTACTTC. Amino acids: CASSYPPIGRTQETQYF.

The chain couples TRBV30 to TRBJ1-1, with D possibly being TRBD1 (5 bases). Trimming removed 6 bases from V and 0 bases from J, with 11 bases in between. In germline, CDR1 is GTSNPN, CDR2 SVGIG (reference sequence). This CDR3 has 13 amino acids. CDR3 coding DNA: TGTGCCTGCGCCCAGGGATTGAACACTGAAGCTTTCTTT. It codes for CACAQGLNTEAFF.

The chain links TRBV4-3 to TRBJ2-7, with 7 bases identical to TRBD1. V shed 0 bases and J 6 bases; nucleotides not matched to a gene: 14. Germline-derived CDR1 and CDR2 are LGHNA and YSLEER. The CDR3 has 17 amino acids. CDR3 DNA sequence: TGCGCCAGCAGCCAAGATCGGGGAAGACAGGGTATTAGCGAGCAGTACTTC. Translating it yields CASSQDRGRQGISEQYF.

CDR3 loop: CAISAGDRGKNIQYF. The CDR3, as DNA: TGTGCCATCAGTGCCGGTGACAGGGGCAAAAACATTCAGTACTTC. The chain has TRBV10-3 and TRBJ2-4; 8 positions agree with TRBD1. In germline, CDR1 is ENHRY, CDR2 SYGVKD. V lost 4 bases to trimming and J lost 3 bases; unmatched junction nucleotides: 5. The CDR3 is 15 amino acids.

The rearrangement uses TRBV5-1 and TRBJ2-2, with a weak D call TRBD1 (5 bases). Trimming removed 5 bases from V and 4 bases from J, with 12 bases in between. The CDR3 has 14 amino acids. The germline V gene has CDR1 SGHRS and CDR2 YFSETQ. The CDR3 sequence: CASRGAATTGELFF. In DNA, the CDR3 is TGCGCCAGCAGAGGGGCAGCAACCACCGGGGAGCTGTTTTTT.

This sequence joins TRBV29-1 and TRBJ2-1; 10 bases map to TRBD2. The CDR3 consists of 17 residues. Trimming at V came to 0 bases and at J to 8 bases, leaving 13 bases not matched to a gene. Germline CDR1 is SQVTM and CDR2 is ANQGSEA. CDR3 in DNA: TGCAGCGTTGAAGAATGGCTAGCGGGGGCCTCTTTGGATGAGCAGTTCTTC. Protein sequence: CSVEEWLAGASLDEQFF.

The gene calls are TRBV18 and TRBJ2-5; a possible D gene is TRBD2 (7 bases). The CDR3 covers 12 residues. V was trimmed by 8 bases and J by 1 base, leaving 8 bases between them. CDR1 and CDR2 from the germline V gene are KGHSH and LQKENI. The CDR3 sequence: CASRGAQETQYF. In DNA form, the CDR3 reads TGTGCCAGCCGGGGGGCCCAAGAGACCCAGTACTTC. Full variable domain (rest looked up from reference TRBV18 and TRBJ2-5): NAGVMQNPRHLVRRRGQEARLRCSPMKGHSHVYWYRQLPEEGLKFMVYLQKENIIDESGMPKERFSAEFPKEGPSILRIQQVVRGDSAAYFCASRGAQETQYFGPGTRLLVL.

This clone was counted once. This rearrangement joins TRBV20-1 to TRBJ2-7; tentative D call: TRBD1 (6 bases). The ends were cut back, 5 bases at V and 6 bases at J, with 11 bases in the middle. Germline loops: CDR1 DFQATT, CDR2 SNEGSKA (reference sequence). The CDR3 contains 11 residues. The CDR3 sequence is CSAVRTVEQYF. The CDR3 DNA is TGCAGTGCTGTTAGGACAGTCGAGCAGTACTTC.

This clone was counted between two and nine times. The CDR3 bases are TGTGCCAGCTCACCACTGGCAGGGGATTATGGCTACACCTTC. It translates to CASSPLAGDYGYTF. The rearrangement joins TRBV18 to TRBJ1-2, with a weak D call TRBD1 (6 bases). In germline, CDR1 is KGHSH, CDR2 LQKENI. CDR3 size: 14 residues. Trimming removed 1 base at V and 5 bases at J, with 11 bases between.

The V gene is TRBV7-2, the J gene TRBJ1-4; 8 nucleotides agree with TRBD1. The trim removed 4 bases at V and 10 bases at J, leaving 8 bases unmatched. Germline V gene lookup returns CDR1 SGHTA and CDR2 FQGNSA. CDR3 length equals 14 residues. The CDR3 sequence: CASSSDRASLKLFF. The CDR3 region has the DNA TGTGCCAGCAGCTCGGACAGGGCCTCTCTAAAACTGTTTTTT.

CDR3 bases: TGTGCCAGCAGTGAGGGGAGGGGAAGCCAAGAGACCCAGTACTTC. Translation gives CASSEGRGSQETQYF. The chain couples TRBV2 to TRBJ2-5, with 7 bases fitting TRBD2. The CDR3 covers 15 residues. Unmatched junction bases numbered 5, after V lost 3 bases and J lost 1 base. CDR1 SNHLY and CDR2 FYNNEI come from the germline V gene.

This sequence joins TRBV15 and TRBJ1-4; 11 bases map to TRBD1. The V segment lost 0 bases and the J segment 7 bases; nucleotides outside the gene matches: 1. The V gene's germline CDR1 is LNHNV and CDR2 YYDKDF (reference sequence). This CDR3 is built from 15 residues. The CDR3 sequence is CATSRDGTGGEKLFF. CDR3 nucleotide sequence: TGTGCCACCAGCAGAGACGGGACAGGGGGTGAAAAACTGTTTTTT.

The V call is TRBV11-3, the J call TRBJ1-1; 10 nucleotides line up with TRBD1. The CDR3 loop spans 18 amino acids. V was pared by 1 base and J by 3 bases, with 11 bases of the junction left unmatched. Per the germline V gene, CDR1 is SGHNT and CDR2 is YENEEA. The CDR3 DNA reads TGTGCCAGCAGCTTAGGTAGAGTAGGGACAGGGGAGGACACTGAAGCTTTCTTT. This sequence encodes CASSLGRVGTGEDTEAFF.

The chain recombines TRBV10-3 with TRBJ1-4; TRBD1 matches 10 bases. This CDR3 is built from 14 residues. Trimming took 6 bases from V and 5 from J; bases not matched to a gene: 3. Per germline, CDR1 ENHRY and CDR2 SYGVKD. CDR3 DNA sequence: TGTGCCATCAGCCTGGACAGGGGGAATGAAAAACTGTTTTTT. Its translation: CAISLDRGNEKLFF.

The CDR3 coding sequence is TGTGCCAGCAGCGTAGATGGACACAATCAGCCCCAGCATTTT. Residues: CASSVDGHNQPQHF. This rearrangement joins TRBV9 to TRBJ1-5, with a weak D call TRBD1 (5 bases). Per germline, CDR1 SGDLS and CDR2 YYNGEE. The V and J ends lost 0 bases and 3 bases respectively, with 7 bases between them. This CDR3 has 14 residues.

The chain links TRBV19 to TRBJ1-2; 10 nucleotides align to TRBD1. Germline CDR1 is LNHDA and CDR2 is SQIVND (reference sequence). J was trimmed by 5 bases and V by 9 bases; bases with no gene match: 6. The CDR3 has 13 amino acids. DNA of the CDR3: TGTGCCAGCAATAAGGACAGGGGGTATGGCTACACCTTC. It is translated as CASNKDRGYGYTF.

This chain's CDR3 is CASREDAGSYNEQFF. Here the CDR3 DNA reads TGTGCCAGCAGAGAGGACGCGGGGTCCTACAATGAGCAGTTCTTC. J is TRBJ2-1 and V is TRBV28, with a possible D match to TRBD2 (6 bases). Looked up from germline, CDR1 is MDHEN and CDR2 is SYDVKM. The V end lost 6 bases, the J end lost 1 base, and 13 bases lay between the germline ends. The CDR3 totals 15 residues. Together with reference TRBV28 and TRBJ2-1, the CDR3 gives the full variable domain: DVKVTQSSRYLVKRTGEKVFLECVQDMDHENMFWYRQDPGLGLRLIYFSYDVKMKEKGDIPEGYSVSREKKERFSLILESASTNQTSMYLCASREDAGSYNEQFFGPGTRLTVL.

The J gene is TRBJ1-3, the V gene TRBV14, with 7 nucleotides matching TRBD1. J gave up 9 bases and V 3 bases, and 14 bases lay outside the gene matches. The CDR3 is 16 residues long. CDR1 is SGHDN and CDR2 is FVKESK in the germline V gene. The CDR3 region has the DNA TGTGCCAGCAGCCAGAGGAGACAGGGACCCCGGGGCACCATATATTTT. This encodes CASSQRRQGPRGTIYF. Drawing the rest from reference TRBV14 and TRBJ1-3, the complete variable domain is EAGVTQFPSHSVIEKGQTVTLRCDPISGHDNLYWYRRVMGKEIKFLLHFVKESKQDESGMPNNRFLAERTGGTYSTLKVQPAELEDSGVYFCASSQRRQGPRGTIYFGEGSWLTVV.

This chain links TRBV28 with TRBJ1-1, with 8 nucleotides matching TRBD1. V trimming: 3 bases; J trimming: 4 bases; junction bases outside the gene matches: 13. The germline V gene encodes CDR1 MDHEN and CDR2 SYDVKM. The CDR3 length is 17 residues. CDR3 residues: CASSLTRSGGLGTEAFF. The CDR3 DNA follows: TGTGCCAGCAGTTTGACTAGGTCAGGGGGCTTGGGCACTGAAGCTTTCTTT. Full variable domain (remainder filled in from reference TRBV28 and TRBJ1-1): DVKVTQSSRYLVKRTGEKVFLECVQDMDHENMFWYRQDPGLGLRLIYFSYDVKMKEKGDIPEGYSVSREKKERFSLILESASTNQTSMYLCASSLTRSGGLGTEAFFGQGTRLTVV.

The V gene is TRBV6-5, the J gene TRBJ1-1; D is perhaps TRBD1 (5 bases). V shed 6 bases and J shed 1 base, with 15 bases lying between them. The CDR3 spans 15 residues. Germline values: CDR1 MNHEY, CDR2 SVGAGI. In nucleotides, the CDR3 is TGTGCCAGCAGCCTTTCCCGAAGGGGGAACACTGAAGCTTTCTTT. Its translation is CASSLSRRGNTEAFF.

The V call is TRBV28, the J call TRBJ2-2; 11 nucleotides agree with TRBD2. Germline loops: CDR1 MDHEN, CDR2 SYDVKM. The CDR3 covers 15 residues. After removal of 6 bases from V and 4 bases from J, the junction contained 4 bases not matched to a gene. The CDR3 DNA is TGTGCCAGCAGAGTAGCGGGGGGGCGCACCGGGGAGCTGTTTTTT. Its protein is CASRVAGGRTGELFF.

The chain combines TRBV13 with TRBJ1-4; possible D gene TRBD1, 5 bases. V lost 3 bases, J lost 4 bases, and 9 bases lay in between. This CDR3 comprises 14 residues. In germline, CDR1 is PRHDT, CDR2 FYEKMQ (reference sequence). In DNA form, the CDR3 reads TGTGCCAGCAGCTTTTCACAGGTTAATGAAAAACTGTTTTTT. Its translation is CASSFSQVNEKLFF.

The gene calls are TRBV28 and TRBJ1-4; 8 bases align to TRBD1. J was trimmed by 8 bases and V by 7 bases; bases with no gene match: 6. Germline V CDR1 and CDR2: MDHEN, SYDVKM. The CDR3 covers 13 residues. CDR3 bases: TGTGCCAGCACCACGGACAGGGCCGAAAAACTGTTTTTT. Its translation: CASTTDRAEKLFF.

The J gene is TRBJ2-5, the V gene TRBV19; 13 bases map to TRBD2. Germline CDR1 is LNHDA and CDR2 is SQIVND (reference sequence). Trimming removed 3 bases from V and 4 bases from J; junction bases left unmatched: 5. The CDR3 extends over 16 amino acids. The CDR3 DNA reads TGTGCCAGTAGTATTGGACTAGCGGGGGTTGGAGAGACCCAGTACTTC. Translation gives CASSIGLAGVGETQYF.

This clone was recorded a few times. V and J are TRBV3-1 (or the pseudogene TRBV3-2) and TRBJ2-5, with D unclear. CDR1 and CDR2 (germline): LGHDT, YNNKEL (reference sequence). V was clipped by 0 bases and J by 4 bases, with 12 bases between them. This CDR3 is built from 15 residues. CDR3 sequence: CASSQEGGPRETQYF. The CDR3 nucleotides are TGTGCCAGCAGCCAAGAGGGTGGGCCTCGAGAGACCCAGTACTTC.

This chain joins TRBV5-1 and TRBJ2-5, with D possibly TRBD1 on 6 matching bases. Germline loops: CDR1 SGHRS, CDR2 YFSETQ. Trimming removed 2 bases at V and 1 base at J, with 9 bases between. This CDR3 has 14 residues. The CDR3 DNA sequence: TGCGCCAGCAGCTTTCAAGGGGGCCAAGAGACCCAGTACTTC. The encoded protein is CASSFQGGQETQYF.